This TCR beta chain was recovered during a study of blood T cell repertoires in COVID-19. Study context: Collection of acute and convalescent COVID-19 samples took place in the United States, Italy and Spain.

Source study methods: From reference gene primer amplification, estimates of nucleated cell counts were derived. Sequencing used immunoSEQ multiplex PCR; TCRdb keeps in-frame clones, though not all of them. That table gives V, J and clone size, and the DNA gave D and trimming. Here the sample spans roughly 130,000 clones, 65% to 80% being singletons. The V gene's germline CDR1 is SNHLY and CDR2 FYNNEI. CDR3 length equals 15 residues. V shed 1 base and J 8 bases; nucleotides not matched to a gene: 8. This sequence originates from a man aged 55 to 70 with acute or convalescent COVID-19. The chain is built from TRBV2 and TRBJ1-2, with 9 bases lining up with TRBD1. Sequencing was carried out using peripheral blood. CDR3 DNA sequence: TGTGCCAGCAGTGAAGTCCCGGGACAGGGTGGCGGCTACACCTTC. Translation gives CASSEVPGQGGGYTF.